This is a list of T cell receptor beta chains from one sample in a study of T cell responses to AZD1222 COVID-19 vaccine. This table comes from immunoSEQ multiplex PCR, and its TCRdb copy is limited to in-frame clones, with some not included. Of 140,000 to 150,000 clones listed, roughly 90% were seen once; the top ten hold under 7%. The specimen comprised peripheral blood, sampled 28 days after the second dose of the MenACWY control vaccine. Every receptor here comes from an adult who received the MenACWY meningococcal vaccine as a control. Both conserved end residues are part of each CDR3. D genes are given only for firm matches. The size field is filled for only some rows; it gives once, few, many or a size class.

j_call v_call d_call clone_size cdr3_aa cdr3_nt
TRBJ2-5 TRBV5-6 - - CASSLTRPETQYF TGTGCCAGCAGCTTGACCAGGCCCGAGACCCAGTACTTC
TRBJ2-5 TRBV19 TRBD2 - CASSIGGRGLVHQETQYF TGTGCCAGTAGTATAGGCGGGAGGGGACTAGTCCACCAAGAGACCCAGTACTTC
TRBJ2-1 TRBV7-3 - - CASSLNGGKEQFF TGTGCCAGCAGCTTAAATGGGGGGAAGGAGCAGTTCTTC
TRBJ2-2 TRBV5-1 - - CASSLVTGTGELFF TGCGCCAGCAGCTTGGTCACAGGGACTGGGGAGCTGTTTTTT
TRBJ2-5 TRBV7-9 - - CASSFTQVMGAETQYF TGTGCCAGCAGCTTTACACAGGTCATGGGAGCAGAGACCCAGTACTTC
TRBJ1-4 TRBV4-1 - - CASSQEIQMAEKLFF TGCGCCAGCAGCCAGGAGATACAAATGGCTGAAAAACTGTTTTTT
TRBJ2-2 TRBV24-1 - - CATRTGRSGELFF TGTGCCACCAGGACAGGTCGATCCGGGGAGCTGTTTTTT
TRBJ1-1 TRBV6-5 - once CASRLGGGTEAFF TGTGCCAGCAGACTAGGGGGTGGAACTGAAGCTTTCTTT
TRBJ1-1 TRBV19 - - CASSIQARMGITEAFF TGTGCCAGTAGTATACAGGCGAGGATGGGGATCACTGAAGCTTTCTTT
TRBJ2-4 TRBV6-5 TRBD2 - CASSRGLAGGNIQYF TGTGCCAGCAGCCGGGGACTAGCGGGGGGAAACATTCAGTACTTC
TRBJ1-2 TRBV15 - - CATSVGSYGYTF TGTGCCACCAGCGTAGGGAGCTATGGCTACACCTTC
TRBJ1-1 TRBV27 - - CASSSGTTEAFF TGTGCCAGCAGTTCAGGGACGACTGAAGCTTTCTTT
TRBJ1-5 TRBV5-5 TRBD1 few CASSLRWGGQVNQPQHF TGTGCCAGCAGCTTGCGTTGGGGGGGACAGGTCAATCAGCCCCAGCATTTT
TRBJ1-4 TRBV5-1 - - CASSLGAGYNEKLFF TGCGCCAGCAGCTTGGGGGCAGGGTATAATGAAAAACTGTTTTTT
TRBJ1-5 TRBV4-3 - - CASSQEAGQPQHF TGCGCCAGCAGCCAAGAGGCCGGACAGCCTCAGCATTTT
TRBJ2-5 TRBV9 - once CASGAGQVQETQYF TGTGCCAGCGGGGCCGGGCAGGTCCAAGAGACCCAGTACTTC
TRBJ1-2 TRBV7-2 - - CASSLAGNYGYTF TGTGCCAGCAGCTTAGCCGGAAACTATGGCTACACCTTC
TRBJ1-5 TRBV30 - - CAWRGMGPDQPQHF TGTGCCTGGAGGGGTATGGGGCCCGATCAGCCCCAGCATTTT
TRBJ1-3 TRBV3-1/TRBV3-2 - - CASSQARGNTIYF TGTGCCAGCAGCCAAGCTAGGGGAAACACCATATATTTT
TRBJ1-1 TRBV2 - - CASSAHRDTEAFF TGTGCCAGCAGCGCCCACAGGGACACTGAAGCTTTCTTT
TRBJ2-6 TRBV29-1 - - CSVGDGSGANVLTF TGCAGCGTTGGCGATGGATCTGGGGCCAACGTCCTGACTTTC
TRBJ2-7 TRBV7-8 - - CASSLNQRGYEQYF TGTGCCAGCAGCTTAAACCAGAGGGGCTACGAGCAGTACTTC
TRBJ1-4 TRBV2 TRBD1 - CASSDRTGSAEKLFF TGTGCCAGCAGTGACCGGACAGGGTCCGCTGAAAAACTGTTTTTT
TRBJ2-7 TRBV7-3 - - CASSLAPALSYEQYF TGTGCCAGCAGCTTAGCTCCAGCCCTCTCCTACGAGCAGTACTTC
TRBJ1-2 TRBV29-1 TRBD1 - CSVDLLGQVEYGYTF TGCAGCGTCGACCTTCTTGGACAGGTTGAATATGGCTACACCTTC